There are a few counts of the clone carrying this TCR beta chain. Its target is not known. These data originate in a study of T cells in Graves' hyperthyroidism and ophthalmopathy. Across the study: Once the initial diagnosis was made, peripheral blood was obtained before any treatment. Whole-study findings and limits: A 13 V-J signature model discriminated ophthalmopathy versus stable hyperthyroidism.

V lost 1 base to trimming and J lost 3 bases, with 8 bases between them. CDR1 is SGHRS, CDR2 YFSETQ, per germline. The CDR3 length is 13 residues. The source material, RNA transcripts, was used to amplify TCR beta CDR3 regions. Primed by the HTBI set, a first-round RT-PCR was run on the TCR CDR3. From the multiplex PCR reads, TCRdb called clonotypes with MiXCR, one entry per CDR3 protein. The sample has more than 600,000 distinct CDR3 sequences, about 15% seen once. Patients with uncontrolled infections, other autoimmune diseases, pregnancy or lactation were excluded. Diagnostic assessment was based on clinical symptoms, serum thyroxine and TRAb, thyroid ultrasound and orbital computed tomography.

The chain carries TRBV5-1 and TRBJ2-7, with D maybe TRBD2 (6 bases). The source material was blood. The receptor was isolated from a man between 18 and 35 years old with Graves' hyperthyroidism. The CDR3: CASSLLGLYEQYF. CDR3 nucleotides: TGCGCCAGCAGCTTGTTGGGACTCTACGAGCAGTACTTC.